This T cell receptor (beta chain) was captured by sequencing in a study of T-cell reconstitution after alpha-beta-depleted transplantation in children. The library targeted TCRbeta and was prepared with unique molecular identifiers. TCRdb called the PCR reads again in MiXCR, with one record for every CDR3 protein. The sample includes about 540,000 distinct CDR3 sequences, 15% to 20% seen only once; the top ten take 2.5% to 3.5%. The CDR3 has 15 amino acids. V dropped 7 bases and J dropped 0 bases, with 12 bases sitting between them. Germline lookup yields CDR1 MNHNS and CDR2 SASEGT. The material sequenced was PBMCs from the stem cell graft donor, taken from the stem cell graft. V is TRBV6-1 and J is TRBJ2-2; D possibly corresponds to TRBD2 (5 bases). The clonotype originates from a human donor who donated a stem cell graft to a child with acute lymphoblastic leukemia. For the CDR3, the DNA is TGTGCCAGCATCCCCCTAGCAGCGAACACCGGGGAGCTGTTTTTT. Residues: CASIPLAANTGELFF.